This T cell receptor beta chain was observed in a study of human T cells and chemical hapten exposure. There are many counts of this clonotype. The sample's time point: patch test 2, 6 weeks after DPC sensitization. Specified treatment: therapeutic diphenylcyclopropenone sensitization with weekly scalp DPC. The CDR3 has 13 amino acids. Germline V gene data show CDR1 as MDHEN and CDR2 as SYDVKM. Deletions cut 6 bases from V and 1 base from J, with 9 bases between. Using its own MiXCR run on the RACE reads, TCRdb lists one record per CDR3 protein. This sample yields a few hundred thousand distinct CDR3 sequences, of which roughly 6% are seen a single time; about 5% belongs to the top ten.

The TCR comes from a woman under 30 with alopecia areata. Some clones in this sample may be carry-over from other donors' samples. The source material was whole blood, sampled in connection with sensitization to the hapten diphenylcyclopropenone (DPC). This rearrangement joins TRBV28 to TRBJ1-1; D may be TRBD1 (5 bases). The CDR3 coding sequence is TGTGCCAGCAGCTTGACAGCGAACACTGAAGCTTTCTTT. Protein product: CASSLTANTEAFF.